This T cell receptor (beta chain) was observed in a study of early T cells in non-severe SARS-CoV-2 infection. Background on the study: From unsorted whole blood, bulk RNA was sequenced, and the chains remained unpaired. Study observations and caveats: In VDJdb matching, anti-spike CD8 responses were favored while private and CD4 specificities went missing.

This clonotype was counted between two and nine times. Its antigen remains unidentified. Individual cDNA molecules were tagged with unique molecular identifiers, the study reported. In TCRdb, the 5' RACE reads were re-called with MiXCR into one record per CDR3 protein. The table lists about 50,000 distinct CDR3 sequences, 9.3% of them singletons. The V and J ends lost 6 bases and 4 bases respectively, with 12 bases between them. The CDR3 is made up of 14 amino acids. CDR1 is MDHEN and CDR2 is SYDVKM in the germline V gene. Material: whole blood. This chain joins TRBV28 and TRBJ2-2, with TRBD1 as a possible D gene (5 bases). This clonotype originated in an adult who was a healthcare worker with PCR-confirmed SARS-CoV-2 infection or an uninfected control (not recorded which). The CDR3 region has the DNA TGTGCCAGCAGGTCCCCCCAGGGCACCGGGGAGCTGTTTTTT. This gives the protein CASRSPQGTGELFF.